A selection of T cell receptor beta chains follows, all from one sample in a study of OX40 agonist ivuxolimab in advanced cancers. Assay used: immunoSEQ multiplex PCR; TCRdb lists only in-frame clones, some missing. The top ten clones hold about 30% of a sample with 40,000 to 55,000 clones, about 91% of them seen once. The material sequenced was CD4+ or CD8+ T cells sorted from blood, taken in a trial of the OX40 agonist ivuxolimab. The receptors were sampled from an adult with an advanced solid tumor such as melanoma, head and neck, liver or kidney cancer. CDR3s include the opening cysteine and the closing phenylalanine or tryptophan. A D gene is named only where the DNA matches it firmly. A row's size may be missing; if present it is once, few, many or a size class.

v_call	clone_size	j_call	d_call	cdr3_nt	cdr3_aa
TRBV5-6	.	TRBJ2-7	.	TGTGCCAGCAGCTCCGAAGGACAGTCACCTTTGTACTTC	CASSSEGQSPLYF
TRBV5-1	.	TRBJ2-2	TRBD2	TGCGCCAGCAACCCTAGCGGGTCGAACACCGGGGAGCTGTTTTTT	CASNPSGSNTGELFF
TRBV27	.	TRBJ2-5	.	TGTGCCAGCAGTTTAATCGGGTACCAAGAGACCCAGTACTTC	CASSLIGYQETQYF
TRBV4-1	.	TRBJ1-1	.	TGCGCCAGCAGTCCCCGGGACACCCAAACTGAAGCTTTCTTT	CASSPRDTQTEAFF
TRBV6-5	.	TRBJ2-7	.	TGTGCCAGCAGTTCTATATTGGACAACTACGAGCAGTACTTC	CASSSILDNYEQYF
TRBV19	.	TRBJ1-2	.	TGTGCCAGTAGTATACCCGGCACCGGCTATGGCTACACCTTC	CASSIPGTGYGYTF
TRBV7-2	.	TRBJ1-2	.	TGTGCCAGCAGCTTAGGGACGTTATATGGCTACACCTTC	CASSLGTLYGYTF
TRBV27	once	TRBJ2-1	.	TGTGCCAGCAGAAGACTCGACCCTAGCTCCTACAATGAGCAGTTCTTC	CASRRLDPSSYNEQFF
TRBV29-1	.	TRBJ2-5	.	TGCAGCGTTGAAGATCGTGGGTCGCAAGAGACCCAGTACTTC	CSVEDRGSQETQYF
TRBV13	.	TRBJ2-1	.	TGTGCCAGCAGCTCCCAAGAAATAGCGGCCTCCTACAATGAGCAGTTCTTC	CASSSQEIAASYNEQFF
TRBV23-1	.	TRBJ2-2	TRBD1	TGCGCCAGCAGTCAATCGGGGACAGGGGGCGCAACCGGGGAGCTGTTTTTT	CASSQSGTGGATGELFF
TRBV5-6	.	TRBJ1-1	TRBD1	TGTGCCAGCAGCCTCGGCAGGGGGCCTATCATCTTT	CASSLGRGPIIF
TRBV4-1	.	TRBJ2-7	.	TGCGCCAGCAGCCAGGCAGGAGGGATCGAGCAGTACTTC	CASSQAGGIEQYF
TRBV2	.	TRBJ2-1	TRBD2	TGTGCCAGCCAGCTCGCTAGCGGACTCAATGAGCAGTTCTTC	CASQLASGLNEQFF
TRBV2	.	TRBJ2-4	.	TGTGCCAGCAGGGACTCACTAGCCAAAAACATTCAGTACTTC	CASRDSLAKNIQYF
TRBV2	.	TRBJ2-1	.	TGTGCCAGCACGGGTGGGAGCGCTATCAATGAGCAGTTCTTC	CASTGGSAINEQFF
TRBV6-1	.	TRBJ1-2	TRBD1	TGTGCCAGCAGTGGGGGACAGGCAAACTATGGCTACACCTTC	CASSGGQANYGYTF
TRBV7-3	.	TRBJ1-2	TRBD1	TGTGCCAGCAGCAACAGACAGGGGTCACCCAACTATGGCTACACCTTC	CASSNRQGSPNYGYTF
TRBV5-1	.	TRBJ1-1	.	TGCGCCAGCAGCCTCAACGGGGGGTCGCGGACTGAAGCTTTCTTT	CASSLNGGSRTEAFF
TRBV27	.	TRBJ2-3	.	TGTGCCAGCAGTTTATTAACAAACAGCCTAGGGGGGACAGATACGCAGTATTTT	CASSLLTNSLGGTDTQYF
TRBV5-1	.	TRBJ1-1	.	TGCGCCAGCAGCTCAAAGAACACTGAAGCTTTCTTT	CASSSKNTEAFF
TRBV7-9	.	TRBJ2-5	TRBD2	TGTGCCAGCAGCGACGGGGGGAATAGCCCGTACCAAGAGACCCAGTACTTC	CASSDGGNSPYQETQYF
TRBV4-1	.	TRBJ1-4	.	TGCGCCAGCAGCTTAGGGGTTGCAACTAATGAAAAACTGTTTTTT	CASSLGVATNEKLFF
TRBV9	.	TRBJ1-2	.	TGTGCCAGCAGCGTAGGTGCCTTTGGCGTCTATGGCTACACCTTC	CASSVGAFGVYGYTF
TRBV27	.	TRBJ2-1	.	TGTGCCAGCAGTTTAGGTGGCGGCCCCTACAATGAGCAGTTCTTC	CASSLGGGPYNEQFF
TRBV19	.	TRBJ2-1	.	TGTGCCAGTAGTATGCTAGCAAACTCCTACAATGAGCAGTTCTTC	CASSMLANSYNEQFF
TRBV10-1	once	TRBJ1-4	.	TGCGCCAGCAGTGAGGCTGGGGGCGATGAAAAACTGTTTTTT	CASSEAGGDEKLFF
TRBV27	few	TRBJ2-1	TRBD1	TGTGCCAGCAGGGACAGGGAGTACAATGAGCAGTTCTTC	CASRDREYNEQFF
TRBV9	.	TRBJ2-3	TRBD2	TGTGCCAGCAGCGCTAGCGGGAGCTCAACAGATACGCAGTATTTT	CASSASGSSTDTQYF
TRBV13	.	TRBJ1-6	TRBD1	TGTGCCAGCAGCCAGGGACAGGGAGGTAGTTCACCCCTCCACTTT	CASSQGQGGSSPLHF
TRBV9	few	TRBJ1-2	.	TGTGCCAGCAGAGGAACGCTGGGCTACACCTTC	CASRGTLGYTF
TRBV13	.	TRBJ2-3	TRBD2	TGTGCCAGCAGCTTGGCTAGCGGTAGCACAGATACGCAGTATTTT	CASSLASGSTDTQYF
TRBV19	.	TRBJ2-2	TRBD2	TGTGCCAGTAGTTGGGCTAGCGGGAGGCTCGTAACGAACACCGGGGAGCTGTTTTTT	CASSWASGRLVTNTGELFF
TRBV29-1	.	TRBJ2-2	.	TGCAGCGTTGTTGGCAGCCAGAACACCGGGGAGCTGTTTTTT	CSVVGSQNTGELFF
TRBV5-5	.	TRBJ1-5	.	TGTGCCAGCAGCTTGAGGCACCTTAATCAGCCCCAGCATTTT	CASSLRHLNQPQHF
TRBV7-2	.	TRBJ2-7	.	TGTGCCAGCAGCCCCAATGGGTACGAGCAGTACTTC	CASSPNGYEQYF
TRBV7-9	.	TRBJ2-1	.	TGTGCCAGCAGCTTCGGGGCCTACAATGAGCAGTTCTTC	CASSFGAYNEQFF
TRBV2	.	TRBJ2-1	.	TGTGCCAGCACCGCCGGCCCTAGCTCCTACAATGAGCAGTTCTTC	CASTAGPSSYNEQFF
TRBV5-6	.	TRBJ1-5	.	TGTGCCAGCAGCTTGATGGGGCAGAATAATCAGCCCCAGCATTTT	CASSLMGQNNQPQHF
TRBV15	.	TRBJ1-4	.	TGTGCCACCAGCAGGGAGAATGAAAAACTGTTTTTT	CATSRENEKLFF
TRBV30	.	TRBJ1-6	.	TGTGCCTGGATGTCGGGGCAGAGTCACTCACCCCTCCACTTT	CAWMSGQSHSPLHF
TRBV19	.	TRBJ2-7	TRBD2	TGTGCCAGTAGTAGTGCGGGAGGGGACGAGCAGTACTTC	CASSSAGGDEQYF
TRBV29-1	.	TRBJ2-7	TRBD2	TGCAGCGTTGAGGGACTAGCGGGAGGAGACTACGAGCAGTACTTC	CSVEGLAGGDYEQYF